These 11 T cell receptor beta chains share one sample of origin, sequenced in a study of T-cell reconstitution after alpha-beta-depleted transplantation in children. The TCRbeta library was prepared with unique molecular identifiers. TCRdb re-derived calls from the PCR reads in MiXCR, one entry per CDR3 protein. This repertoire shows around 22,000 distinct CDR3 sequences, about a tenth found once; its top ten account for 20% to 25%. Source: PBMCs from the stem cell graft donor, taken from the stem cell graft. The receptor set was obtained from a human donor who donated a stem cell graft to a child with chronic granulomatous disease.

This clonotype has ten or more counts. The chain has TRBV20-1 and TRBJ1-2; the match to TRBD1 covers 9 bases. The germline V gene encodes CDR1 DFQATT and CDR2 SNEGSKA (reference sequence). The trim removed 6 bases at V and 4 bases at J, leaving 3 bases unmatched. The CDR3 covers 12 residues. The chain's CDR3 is CSARTGAYGYTF. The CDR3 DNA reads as TGCAGTGCCCGGACAGGGGCCTATGGCTACACCTTC.

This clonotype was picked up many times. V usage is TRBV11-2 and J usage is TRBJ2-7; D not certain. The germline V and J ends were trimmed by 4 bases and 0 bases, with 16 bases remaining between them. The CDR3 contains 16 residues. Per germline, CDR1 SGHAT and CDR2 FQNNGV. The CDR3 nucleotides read TGTGCCAGCAGCTCCCCGCCGGGTCACCTCTCCTACGAGCAGTACTTC. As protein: CASSSPPGHLSYEQYF.

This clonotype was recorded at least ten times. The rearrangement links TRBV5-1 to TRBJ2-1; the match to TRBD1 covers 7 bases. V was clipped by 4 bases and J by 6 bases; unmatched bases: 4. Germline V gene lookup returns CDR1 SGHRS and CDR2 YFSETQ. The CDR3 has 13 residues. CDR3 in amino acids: CASSETGLNEQFF. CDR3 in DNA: TGCGCCAGCAGCGAGACAGGGCTCAATGAGCAGTTCTTC.

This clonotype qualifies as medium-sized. The CDR3 sequence is CATSRDLGDIQYF. CDR3 DNA: TGTGCCACCAGCAGAGATCTCGGGGACATTCAGTACTTC. The chain couples TRBV15 to TRBJ2-4; weak D call: TRBD2 (5 bases). The germline gives CDR1 LNHNV, CDR2 YYDKDF (reference sequence). Trimming took off 0 bases at V and 8 bases at J, with 8 bases between the two ends. The CDR3 spans 13 residues.

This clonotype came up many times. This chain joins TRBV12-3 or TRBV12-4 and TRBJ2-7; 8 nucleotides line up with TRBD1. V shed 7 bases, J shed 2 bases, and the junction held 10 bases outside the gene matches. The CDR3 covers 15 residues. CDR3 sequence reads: CASNFGQGAAYEQYF. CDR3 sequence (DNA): TGTGCCAGCAACTTCGGACAGGGAGCGGCCTACGAGCAGTACTTC.

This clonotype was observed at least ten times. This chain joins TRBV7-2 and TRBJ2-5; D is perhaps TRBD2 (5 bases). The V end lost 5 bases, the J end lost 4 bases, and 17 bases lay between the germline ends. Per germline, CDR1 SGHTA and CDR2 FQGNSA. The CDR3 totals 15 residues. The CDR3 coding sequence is TGTGCCAGCAGCCCCTTCTTACTCCTAGCAGAGACCCAGTACTTC. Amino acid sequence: CASSPFLLLAETQYF. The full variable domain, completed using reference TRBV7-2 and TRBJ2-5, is GAGVSQSPSNKVTEKGKDVELRCDPISGHTALYWYRQSLGQGLEFLIYFQGNSAPDKSGLPSDRFSAERTGGSVSTLTIQRTQQEDSAVYLCASSPFLLLAETQYFGPGTRLLVL.

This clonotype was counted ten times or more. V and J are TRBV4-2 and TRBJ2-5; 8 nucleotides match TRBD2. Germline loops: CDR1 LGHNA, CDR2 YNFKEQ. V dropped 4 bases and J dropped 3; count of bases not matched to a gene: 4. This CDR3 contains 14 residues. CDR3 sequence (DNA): TGTGCCAGCAGCCCGGGACTAGTAGAAGAGACCCAGTACTTC. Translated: CASSPGLVEETQYF.

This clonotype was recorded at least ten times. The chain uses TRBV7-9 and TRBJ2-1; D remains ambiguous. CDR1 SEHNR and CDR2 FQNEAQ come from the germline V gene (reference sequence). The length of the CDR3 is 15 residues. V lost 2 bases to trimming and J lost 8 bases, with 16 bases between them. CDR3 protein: CASSLYGLTLDEQFF. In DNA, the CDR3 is TGTGCCAGCAGCTTATATGGTCTGACGTTGGATGAGCAGTTCTTC.

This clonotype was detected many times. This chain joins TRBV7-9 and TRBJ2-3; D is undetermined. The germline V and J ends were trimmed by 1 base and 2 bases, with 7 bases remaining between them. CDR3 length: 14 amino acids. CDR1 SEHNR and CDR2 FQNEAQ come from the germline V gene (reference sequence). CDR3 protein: CASSLGQTTDTQYF. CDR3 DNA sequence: TGTGCCAGCAGCTTAGGTCAGACCACAGATACGCAGTATTTT.

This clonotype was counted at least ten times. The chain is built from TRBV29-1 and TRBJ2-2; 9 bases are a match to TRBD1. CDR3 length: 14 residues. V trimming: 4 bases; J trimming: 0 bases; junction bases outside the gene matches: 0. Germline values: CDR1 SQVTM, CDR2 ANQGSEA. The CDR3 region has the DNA TGCAGCGTTGGGGACAGGGCGAACACCGGGGAGCTGTTTTTT. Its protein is CSVGDRANTGELFF.

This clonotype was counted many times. The CDR3 here is CATGQGSTDTQYF. The CDR3 nucleotides are TGTGCCACCGGCCAGGGGAGCACAGATACGCAGTATTTT. This chain joins TRBV15 and TRBJ2-3; D perhaps matches TRBD1 (6 bases). The CDR3 extends over 13 amino acids. Germline V gene lookup returns CDR1 LNHNV and CDR2 YYDKDF (reference sequence). V shed 8 bases and J shed 0 bases, with 9 bases lying between them. The full variable domain, in which reference TRBV15 and TRBJ2-3 provide the parts outside the CDR3, is DAMVIQNPRYQVTQFGKPVTLSCSQTLNHNVMYWYQQKSSQAPKLLFHYYDKDFNNEADTPDNFQSRRPNTSFCFLDIRSPGLGDTAMYLCATGQGSTDTQYFGPGTRLTVL.